The 9 T cell receptor beta chains in this list originate from one sample, sequenced in a study of T-cell reconstitution after alpha-beta-depleted transplantation in children. Unique molecular identifiers tagged the TCRbeta library. TCRdb ran MiXCR on the PCR reads and lists one entry per CDR3 protein. The sample lists some 640,000 distinct CDR3 sequences; roughly 17% were seen once. Sample: PBMCs from the stem cell graft donor, taken from the stem cell graft. The receptor set was obtained from a human donor who donated a stem cell graft to a child with acute myeloid leukemia.

This clonotype was detected many times. The chain carries TRBV20-1 and TRBJ1-2, with D unresolved. Germline values: CDR1 DFQATT, CDR2 SNEGSKA (reference sequence). The CDR3 length is 15 residues. The V gene lost 0 bases and the J gene lost 1 base, with 12 bases spanning the gap. CDR3 residues: CSARDAGSGNYGYTF. The CDR3 DNA reads as TGCAGTGCTAGAGACGCAGGCAGCGGTAACTATGGCTACACCTTC.

This clonotype was recorded at least ten times. The J gene is TRBJ1-5, the V gene TRBV20-1, with D hard to call. The CDR3 extends over 13 amino acids. Germline CDR1 and CDR2: DFQATT and SNEGSKA (reference sequence). The V gene lost 3 bases and the J gene lost 6 bases, with 12 bases spanning the gap. The CDR3 DNA is TGCAGTGCTAGCGACCCCATGGGTCAGCCCCAGCATTTT. Amino acids: CSASDPMGQPQHF.

As regards this clonotype: A single base separates this from a much larger clone, so it may be a read error. The chain employs TRBV10-3 and TRBJ1-5, with D possibly TRBD1 on 5 matching bases. The CDR3 is 14 amino acids. Trimming left V 6 bases short and J 5 bases short, with 14 bases between. Germline CDR1 reads ENHRY; CDR2 reads SYGVKD. The CDR3 region is CAIRIPDRHQPQHF. The DNA of the CDR3 is TGTGCCATCAGGATCCCAGACAGACATCAGCCCCAGCATTTT.

This chain links TRBV6-1 with TRBJ1-4, with D tentatively TRBD1 (5 bases). In germline, CDR1 is MNHNS, CDR2 SASEGT. V lost 1 base to trimming and J lost 5 bases, with 8 bases between them. The CDR3 has 14 residues. Here the CDR3 reads CASSEERDNEKLFF. CDR3 sequence (DNA): TGTGCCAGCAGTGAAGAGAGGGACAATGAAAAACTGTTTTTT.

V gene TRBV4-3 combines with J gene TRBJ2-7; D unresolved. Trimming stripped 3 bases from V and 3 bases from J, with 12 bases between. Germline V gene sequence: CDR1 LGHNA, CDR2 YSLEER. The CDR3 extends over 14 amino acids. CDR3 nucleotide sequence: TGCGCCAGCAGCCAGGCCAGAGACGGCTACGAGCAGTACTTC. Translated: CASSQARDGYEQYF.

This clonotype showed up many times. This sequence joins TRBV20-1 and TRBJ1-5; 8 bases line up with TRBD1. The CDR3 covers 19 residues. Trimming took 0 bases from V and 5 from J; bases not matched to a gene: 18. The germline V gene has CDR1 DFQATT and CDR2 SNEGSKA (reference sequence). For the CDR3, the DNA is TGCAGTGCTAGAGAGAGGGCAGGGGGCTACCCACAAGTGGATCAGCCCCAGCATTTT. Protein sequence: CSARERAGGYPQVDQPQHF.

Many counts were recorded for this clonotype. The J gene is TRBJ2-2, the V gene TRBV12-3 or TRBV12-4; a possible D gene is TRBD1 (5 bases). The length of the CDR3 is 14 residues. Trimming removed 10 bases at V and 2 bases at J, with 14 bases between. CDR3 DNA sequence: TGTGCCATAAAACCCCAGGGAAACACCGGGGAGCTGTTTTTT. It yields the protein CAIKPQGNTGELFF.

The chain is built from TRBV7-8 and TRBJ1-5; D call uncertain. CDR1 and CDR2 (germline): SGHVS, FQNEAQ. This CDR3 region has 17 residues. V was clipped by 7 bases and J by 0 bases, with 19 bases between them. DNA of the CDR3: TGTGCCAGCAACACCGCGAGTACGGCAGCTAGCAATCAGCCCCAGCATTTT. The encoded protein is CASNTASTAASNQPQHF.

Many counts were recorded for this clonotype. The chain joins TRBV12-3 or TRBV12-4 to TRBJ1-1; tentative D call: TRBD1 (5 bases). This CDR3 is built from 13 residues. V was pared by 10 bases and J by 5 bases, with 17 bases between. The CDR3 loop is CAIELGGETEAFF. The CDR3 nucleotides are TGTGCCATCGAGTTGGGAGGGGAGACTGAAGCTTTCTTT.